The 17 T cell receptor beta chains reported below all come from one sample, sequenced in a study of sequential checkpoint blockade in melanoma. Treatment specified: randomized to nivolumab then ipilimumab (arm A) or the reverse (arm B). Sequenced by immunoSEQ multiplex PCR; TCRdb stores in-frame clones only, minus some. The table records 17,000 or so clones, roughly three quarters of them present only once. The sample in question was CD8+ T cells sorted from blood (inferred from file names), obtained from a patient given nivolumab and ipilimumab in sequence. The receptor source for this set is a human donor with melanoma.

The J gene is TRBJ2-1, the V gene TRBV4-3, with a possible D match to TRBD1 (6 bases). V was clipped by 4 bases and J by 6 bases, with 10 bases between them. The CDR3 runs 13 residues. CDR1 and CDR2 from the germline V gene are LGHNA and YSLEER. DNA for the CDR3: TGCGCCAGCAGCCGGGGGACAACCAATGAGCAGTTCTTC. As protein: CASSRGTTNEQFF.

The chain combines TRBV7-6 with TRBJ2-3; a weak D match, TRBD2 (6 bases). This CDR3 has 15 amino acids. Germline CDR1 SGHVS, CDR2 FNYEAQ. V was cut by 1 base and J by 0 bases, with 8 bases left in between. For the CDR3, the DNA is TGTGCCAGCAGCTTAGGGGGACTTAGCACAGATACGCAGTATTTT. Its translation: CASSLGGLSTDTQYF.

The chain recombines TRBV12-5 with TRBJ2-1, with TRBD2 matching over 7 bases. Germline trimming cut 4 bases from V and 3 bases from J; bases unmatched to any gene: 9. Per germline, CDR1 LGHNT and CDR2 FRNRAP. The CDR3 is 16 residues long. The CDR3 loop is CASGSPERGVYNEQFF. In DNA form, the CDR3 reads TGTGCTAGTGGTTCCCCGGAGCGGGGCGTCTACAATGAGCAGTTCTTC.

In its sample, this clone was seen a few times. The chain employs TRBV5-1 and TRBJ1-6, with 7 bases fitting TRBD1. The length of the CDR3 is 16 residues. The germline V gene encodes CDR1 SGHRS and CDR2 YFSETQ. The V gene end was trimmed by 4 bases and the J gene end by 4 bases; junction bases not matched to a gene: 8. CDR3 sequence (DNA): TGCGCCAGCAGCCGCGACAGGGATGTGTATAATTCACCCCTCCACTTT. Its translation: CASSRDRDVYNSPLHF.

This chain uses TRBV4-3 with TRBJ2-4, with 9 bases aligning to TRBD1. The CDR3 contains 15 residues. Germline V CDR1 and CDR2: LGHNA, YSLEER. Losses at the gene ends were 1 base for V and 7 bases for J; bases not matched to a gene: 5. CDR3 amino acids: CASSQGTGGGNIQYF. CDR3 in DNA: TGCGCCAGCAGCCAAGGAACAGGGGGCGGGAACATTCAGTACTTC.

V is TRBV5-8 and J is TRBJ2-7; TRBD2 might be the D (5 bases). This CDR3 has 16 amino acids. CDR1 and CDR2 from the germline V gene are SGHTS and YDEGEE. V lost 7 bases, J lost 3 bases, and 23 bases lay in between. CDR3 residues: CASAILEVGPGYEQYF. For the CDR3, the DNA is TGTGCCAGCGCTATTTTGGAGGTTGGGCCGGGCTACGAGCAGTACTTC.

Only one count was recorded for this clone. This chain's CDR3 is CASSYSLGAEEAFF. The CDR3 DNA reads TGTGCCAGCAGTTACTCTTTAGGGGCAGAGGAGGCTTTCTTT. V is TRBV6-5 and J is TRBJ1-1, with D tentatively TRBD1 (5 bases). The CDR3 runs 14 residues. The germline gives CDR1 MNHEY, CDR2 SVGAGI. V shed 0 bases and J shed 11 bases, with 16 bases lying between them.

The rearrangement links TRBV27 to TRBJ2-1; 7 bases line up with TRBD2. With V trimmed by 7 bases and J by 3 bases, 9 bases remained unmatched. The V gene's germline CDR1 is MNHEY and CDR2 SMNVEV (reference sequence). The CDR3 has 15 amino acids. The DNA of the CDR3 is TGTGCCAGCACCTTAGGAGCTAGCGGCTACAATGAGCAGTTCTTC. This codes for CASTLGASGYNEQFF.

This sequence joins TRBV11-2 and TRBJ2-7; perhaps TRBD2 as D (5 bases). Germline CDR1 is SGHAT and CDR2 is FQNNGV. This CDR3 is 15 amino acids long. V lost 1 base to trimming and J lost 4 bases, with 14 bases between them. This CDR3 reads CASSLAGYVSYEQYF. The CDR3, as DNA: TGTGCCAGCAGCTTAGCGGGGTATGTCTCTTACGAGCAGTACTTC.

This clone was recorded only once. A read error may produce the germline difference seen at one junction end. The sample carries other DNA sequences with the same CDR3. The chain combines TRBV6-5 with TRBJ2-2; D is undetermined. The CDR3 contains 14 residues. The germline V gene has CDR1 MNHEY and CDR2 SVGAGI. The CDR3 DNA sequence: TGCGCCAGCAGTTACTCGAGTACGGCCGGGGAGCTGTTTTTT. Its protein is CASSYSSTAGELFF.

This clone was counted only a few times. This chain links TRBV29-1 with TRBJ2-7; 10 bases align to TRBD1. Trimming took 3 bases from V and 0 from J; bases not matched to a gene: 5. Germline lookup yields CDR1 SQVTM and CDR2 ANQGSEA. This CDR3 has 15 residues. The CDR3 region is CSVEGTGDSSYEQYF. The DNA for the CDR3 is TGCAGCGTTGAGGGGACAGGGGACAGCTCCTACGAGCAGTACTTC.

The chain uses TRBV27 and TRBJ2-7; TRBD2 is a possible D gene (7 bases). Trimming left V 0 bases short and J 2 bases short, with 14 bases between. Per the germline V gene, CDR1 is MNHEY and CDR2 is SMNVEV (reference sequence). This CDR3 is 16 amino acids long. The CDR3, as DNA: TGTGCCAGCAGTTTATCAGCAGGGGAGGGACCCTACGAGCAGTACTTC. Protein product: CASSLSAGEGPYEQYF.

The chain uses TRBV6-5 and TRBJ1-2; D is uncertain. The length of the CDR3 is 14 residues. V gave up 6 bases and J gave up 1 base, with 12 bases separating them. Germline CDR1 and CDR2: MNHEY and SVGAGI. The CDR3 region has the DNA TGTGCCAGCAGCCCGCGGTCCCTTAACTATGGCTACACCTTC. It specifies CASSPRSLNYGYTF.

Notes on this clone: The junction and the germline gene differ at one end; a read error may be behind it. The V and J genes are TRBV7-9 and TRBJ2-7, with TRBD2 identical over 14 bases. CDR3 length equals 15 residues. CDR1 and CDR2 (germline): SEHNR, FQNEAQ (reference sequence). In DNA form, the CDR3 reads TGCGCCAGCAGCCAGGGACTAGCGGGGGACTACGAGCAGTACTTC. This codes for CASSQGLAGDYEQYF. Together with reference TRBV7-9 and TRBJ2-7, the CDR3 gives the full variable domain: DTGVSQNPRHKITKRGQNVTFRCDPISEHNRLYWYRQTLGQGPEFLTYFQNEAQLEKSRLLSDRFSAERPKGSFSTLEIQRTEQGDSAMYLCASSQGLAGDYEQYFGPGTRLTVT.

The rearrangement joins TRBV5-6 to TRBJ2-2, with TRBD2 matching 11 bases. J was trimmed by 7 bases and V by 1 base; bases with no gene match: 9. Germline values: CDR1 SGHDT, CDR2 YYEEEE. CDR3 length: 17 amino acids. The CDR3 sequence: CASSLLAGGPYGGELFF. Written as DNA, the CDR3 is TGTGCCAGCAGCTTGTTAGCGGGGGGGCCTTACGGCGGGGAGCTGTTTTTT.

The chain carries TRBV6-4 and TRBJ2-1, with 7 nucleotides matching TRBD2. CDR3 length: 13 amino acids. V gave up 3 bases and J gave up 4 bases; unmatched junction bases: 0. Germline CDR1 MRHNA, CDR2 SNTAGT. The CDR3 protein is CASSEREYNEQFF. CDR3 DNA sequence: TGTGCCAGCAGTGAGCGGGAGTACAATGAGCAGTTCTTC.

The table lists this clone with a few counts. The chain joins TRBV10-3 to TRBJ1-5; 7 nucleotides line up with TRBD1. The germline V gene has CDR1 ENHRY and CDR2 SYGVKD. The CDR3 covers 17 residues. V was pared by 0 bases and J by 3 bases, with 8 bases of the junction left unmatched. CDR3 protein: CAISESVGQELNQPQHF. As DNA, the CDR3 is TGTGCCATCAGTGAGTCGGTTGGACAGGAGCTCAATCAGCCCCAGCATTTT.